The entry below gives a single TCR beta chain sequence along with its context. These data are taken from a study of T cell responses to AZD1222 COVID-19 vaccine. Germline loops: CDR1 LGHNT, CDR2 FRNRAP. There are 15 residues in the CDR3. The V gene lost 5 bases and the J gene lost 5 bases, with 19 bases spanning the gap. Profiling relied on immunoSEQ multiplex PCR, and the TCRdb table lists in-frame clones only, not all of them. The table has 150,000 or so clones, under 95% seen once. This TCR was sampled from an adult who received the AZD1222 COVID-19 vaccine. The V and J genes are TRBV12-5 and TRBJ2-7; D might be TRBD2 (7 bases). The material was peripheral blood, obtained 28 days after the second AZD1222 dose. The CDR3 DNA reads TGTGCTAGTGGTCGGGGGGCCACCGAGTGGGACGAGCAGTACTTC. Translated, it gives CASGRGATEWDEQYF.